This entry features one T cell receptor beta chain sequence. The sample belongs to a study of blood T cell repertoires in COVID-19. Study context: Acute and convalescent COVID-19 samples came from the United States, Italy and Spain.

Produced via immunoSEQ multiplex PCR; TCRdb's table is partial and in-frame only. The table includes 150,000 to 200,000 clones, about 90% detected once. CDR1 is LGHNA, CDR2 YNFKEQ, per germline. The CDR3 sequence is 13 residues long. V dropped 0 bases and J dropped 1 base, with 3 bases sitting between them. The chain joins TRBV4-2 to TRBJ2-5; D ambiguous. This clonotype was sampled from a human donor with acute COVID-19. The donor label of this sample is uncertain. Source material: PBMCs or T cells enriched from blood (not recorded which). The CDR3 sequence is CASSQDRQETQYF. For the CDR3, the DNA is TGTGCCAGCAGCCAAGATCGCCAAGAGACCCAGTACTTC.